Each of the 31 T cell receptor beta chains below was sequenced from the same sample in a study of blood T cell repertoires in COVID-19. Repertoires were generated with immunoSEQ multiplex PCR, while TCRdb's copy carries only in-frame clones and drops some. The table shows tens of thousands of clones, with around 85% occurring only once. The material sequenced was peripheral blood. The receptors stem from a human donor with active COVID-19. The donor label of this sample is uncertain.

The rearrangement joins TRBV27 to TRBJ1-1, with D uncertain. CDR1 is MNHEY, CDR2 SMNVEV, per germline (reference sequence). Trimming cost V 6 bases and J 3 bases, with 11 bases left between them. The CDR3 loop spans 13 amino acids. The CDR3 nucleotides read TGTGCCAGCAGAGCCCTCCTCCACACTGAAGCTTTCTTT. Its translation is CASRALLHTEAFF.

This chain joins TRBV29-1 and TRBJ2-7; D is perhaps TRBD1 (6 bases). The CDR3 runs to 11 residues. Germline-derived CDR1 and CDR2 are SQVTM and ANQGSEA. Trimming removed 8 bases at V and 7 bases at J, with 15 bases between. The CDR3 sequence is CSTVQGQEQYF. The CDR3 nucleotides are TGCAGCACTGTTCAGGGGCAAGAGCAGTACTTC.

This clone was counted a single time. The chain has TRBV6-5 and TRBJ2-2; TRBD1 is a possible D gene (5 bases). This CDR3 has 14 residues. The V gene lost 8 bases and the J gene lost 0 bases, with 10 bases spanning the gap. Germline V gene data show CDR1 as MNHEY and CDR2 as SVGAGI. CDR3 sequence: CASFGHPNTGELFF. CDR3 nucleotides: TGTGCCAGCTTCGGACACCCGAACACCGGGGAGCTGTTTTTT.

This sequence joins TRBV9 and TRBJ2-5, with TRBD2 as a possible D gene (8 bases). The CDR3 has 15 residues. The germline gives CDR1 SGDLS, CDR2 YYNGEE. The V end lost 6 bases, the J end lost 5 bases, and 20 bases lay between the germline ends. CDR3 DNA sequence: TGTGCCAGCAATATTGGGACTAGGGGGCAGGAGACCCAGTACTTC. It codes for CASNIGTRGQETQYF.

The chain has TRBV4-1 and TRBJ2-5; 13 nucleotides line up with TRBD2. Trimming at V came to 0 bases and at J to 5 bases, leaving 21 bases not matched to a gene. Germline CDR1 is MGHRA and CDR2 is YSYEKL. The CDR3 extends over 22 amino acids. DNA of the CDR3: TGCGCCAGCAGCCAAGATTTCTGGGGAGGAGTACTAGCGGGAGGGCCTGGTGAGACCCAGTACTTC. It specifies CASSQDFWGGVLAGGPGETQYF.

The chain carries TRBV7-9 and TRBJ2-1, with D maybe TRBD1 (5 bases). The germline V and J ends were trimmed by 8 bases and 8 bases, with 16 bases remaining between them. The CDR3 is 13 amino acids. The germline gives CDR1 SEHNR, CDR2 FQNEAQ (reference sequence). The CDR3 spells CASSRGADHEQFF. The CDR3 bases are TGTGCCAGCTCAAGGGGCGCAGACCATGAGCAGTTCTTC.

V is TRBV19 and J is TRBJ1-2; 9 bases agree with TRBD1. V was clipped by 6 bases and J by 8 bases; unmatched bases: 10. The length of the CDR3 is 14 residues. CDR1 and CDR2 (germline): LNHDA, SQIVND (reference sequence). In DNA, the CDR3 is TGTGCCAGTAGGGGACAGGGTAGTTTGGGAGGCTACACCTTC. Its protein product is CASRGQGSLGGYTF.

This clone was picked up a small number of times. CDR3 loop: CASSFSGGDTGELFF. The CDR3 coding sequence is TGTGCCAGCAGCTTCTCGGGAGGAGACACCGGGGAGCTGTTTTTT. The chain couples TRBV7-3 to TRBJ2-2; 7 bases fit TRBD2. Germline loops: CDR1 SGHTA, CDR2 FQGTGA. The CDR3 runs 15 residues. Trimming at V came to 3 bases and at J to 3 bases, leaving 4 bases not matched to a gene.

The chain links TRBV9 to TRBJ2-3; D not certain. Trimming shortened V by 3 bases and J by 2 bases, and 4 bases separated the two germline ends. Per germline, CDR1 SGDLS and CDR2 YYNGEE. The CDR3 runs 12 residues. The CDR3 coding sequence is TGTGCCAGCAGCGCCCTCACAGATACGCAGTATTTT. Protein: CASSALTDTQYF. Drawing the rest from reference TRBV9 and TRBJ2-3, the complete variable domain is DSGVTQTPKHLITATGQRVTLRCSPRSGDLSVYWYQQSLDQGLQFLIQYYNGEERAKGNILERFSAQQFPDLHSELNLSSLELGDSALYFCASSALTDTQYFGPGTRLTVL.

This rearrangement joins TRBV5-1 to TRBJ2-7, with TRBD1 matching over 9 bases. The CDR3 is 16 residues long. Germline lookup yields CDR1 SGHRS and CDR2 YFSETQ. With 3 bases clipped from V and 5 bases from J, the junction kept 12 bases outside the gene matches. DNA of the CDR3: TGCGCCAGCAGCTCGTCGACCGGGACAGGGTCTAACGAGCAGTACTTC. This sequence encodes CASSSSTGTGSNEQYF.

The chain employs TRBV11-3 and TRBJ2-1; TRBD2 might be the D (6 bases). V was clipped by 5 bases and J by 4 bases, with 12 bases between them. There are 14 residues in the CDR3. Germline assignment: CDR1 SGHNT and CDR2 YENEEA. CDR3 loop: CASSQWGLYNEQFF. Here the CDR3 DNA reads TGTGCCAGCAGCCAGTGGGGACTTTACAATGAGCAGTTCTTC. Looking up the rest from reference TRBV11-3 and TRBJ2-1 gives the full variable domain: EAGVVQSPRYKIIEKKQPVAFWCNPISGHNTLYWYLQNLGQGPELLIRYENEEAVDDSQLPKDRFSAERLKGVDSTLKIQPAELGDSAVYLCASSQWGLYNEQFFGPGTRLTVL.

V usage is TRBV6-6 and J usage is TRBJ1-5; 10 bases fit TRBD1. This CDR3 is built from 16 residues. Germline-derived CDR1 and CDR2 are MNHNY and SVGAGI (reference sequence). V lost 5 bases and J lost 13; bases outside the gene matches: 17. The CDR3 protein is CASSKGQGKGDLAQHF. In DNA, the CDR3 is TGTGCCAGCAGTAAGGGACAGGGGAAGGGCGATTTAGCGCAGCATTTT.

The chain uses TRBV7-9 and TRBJ1-1; no clear D. The CDR3 length is 16 residues. Germline loops: CDR1 SEHNR, CDR2 FQNEAQ (reference sequence). The ends were cut back, 5 bases at V and 6 bases at J, with 22 bases in the middle. For the CDR3, the DNA is TGTGCCAGCAGCCACACGAATGGTGGCGGTAGCGCTGAAGCTTTCTTT. Translating it yields CASSHTNGGGSAEAFF.

On this clone itself: Compared with germline, one end of the junction differs, possibly owing to a read error. The genes are TRBV30 and TRBJ1-6; 9 positions agree with TRBD1. This CDR3 comprises 13 residues. Germline V lookup: CDR1 GTSNPN, CDR2 SVGIG (reference sequence). CDR3 protein: CTWSGTGIVALHF. CDR3 nucleotide sequence: TGTACCTGGAGTGGGACAGGGATTGTGGCCCTCCACTTT.

The rearrangement uses TRBV4-3 and TRBJ2-5; possibly TRBD1 for D (5 bases). Per germline, CDR1 LGHNA and CDR2 YSLEER. The CDR3 sequence is 15 residues long. V was pared by 1 base and J by 5 bases, with 14 bases between. CDR3 in amino acids: CASSQVGASWETQYF. The CDR3 DNA is TGCGCCAGCAGCCAAGTTGGGGCTTCGTGGGAGACCCAGTACTTC.

The chain uses TRBV12-3 or TRBV12-4 and TRBJ1-1; no clear D. CDR3 length equals 13 residues. V was cut by 1 base and J by 1 base, with 4 bases left in between. The CDR3 loop is CASSLDGNTEAFF. DNA for the CDR3: TGTGCCAGCAGTTTAGACGGGAACACTGAAGCTTTCTTT.

This clone is a singleton in its sample. V is TRBV29-1 and J is TRBJ2-1; D is perhaps TRBD1 (6 bases). Per the germline V gene, CDR1 is SQVTM and CDR2 is ANQGSEA. V was cut by 7 bases and J by 4 bases, with 17 bases left in between. The length of the CDR3 is 14 residues. The CDR3 bases are TGCAGCGCGGCCGCACAGGGACAATACAATGAGCAGTTCTTC. Translated: CSAAAQGQYNEQFF.

V is TRBV5-6 and J is TRBJ2-5, with TRBD2 matching 9 bases. The junction had 7 bases not matched to a gene; V was cut back by 2 bases and J by 5 bases. CDR1 is SGHDT, CDR2 YYEEEE, per germline. The CDR3 contains 15 residues. This chain's CDR3 is CASSLELAGRETQYF. The CDR3 coding sequence is TGTGCCAGCAGCTTAGAGCTAGCGGGAAGGGAGACCCAGTACTTC.

This clone has only one observation. J is TRBJ1-1 and V is TRBV28; TRBD1 matches 9 bases. The CDR3 covers 18 residues. V was clipped by 5 bases and J by 3 bases; unmatched bases: 16. The germline V gene has CDR1 MDHEN and CDR2 SYDVKM. Here the CDR3 reads CASSSHRGRFTTDTEAFF. DNA of the CDR3: TGTGCCAGCAGTAGCCACAGGGGGCGCTTCACTACAGACACTGAAGCTTTCTTT. The variable domain in full, with the rest retrieved from reference TRBV28 and TRBJ1-1, is DVKVTQSSRYLVKRTGEKVFLECVQDMDHENMFWYRQDPGLGLRLIYFSYDVKMKEKGDIPEGYSVSREKKERFSLILESASTNQTSMYLCASSSHRGRFTTDTEAFFGQGTRLTVV.

The rearrangement uses TRBV11-3 and TRBJ1-3; D ambiguous. V was clipped by 2 bases and J by 0 bases, with 8 bases between them. Germline CDR1 is SGHNT and CDR2 is YENEEA. The CDR3 runs 15 residues. DNA for the CDR3: TGTGCCAGCAGCTTATCTCCGGGCTCTGGAAACACCATATATTTT. Amino acids: CASSLSPGSGNTIYF.

The chain has TRBV24-1 and TRBJ1-1; 8 bases are a match to TRBD1. Germline V gene sequence: CDR1 KGHDR, CDR2 SFDVKD. This CDR3 contains 15 residues. J gave up 6 bases and V 5 bases, and 10 bases lay outside the gene matches. The CDR3, as DNA: TGTGCCACCAGTGCCACAGGGGGGACGAAAGCTGAAGCTTTCTTT. Amino acids: CATSATGGTKAEAFF.

This chain joins TRBV19 and TRBJ1-5; perhaps TRBD1 as D (6 bases). There are 14 residues in the CDR3. Germline CDR1 LNHDA, CDR2 SQIVND (reference sequence). V was cut by 4 bases and J by 9 bases, with 16 bases left in between. The CDR3 loop is CASSTQGSDLPQHF. For the CDR3, the DNA is TGTGCCAGTAGTACTCAGGGGAGCGATCTGCCCCAGCATTTT.

This clone was seen a single time. The chain recombines TRBV6-6 with TRBJ1-2; 7 positions agree with TRBD1. Germline lookup yields CDR1 MNHNY and CDR2 SVGAGI (reference sequence). V shed 5 bases and J 3 bases; nucleotides not matched to a gene: 6. The CDR3 spans 14 residues. The CDR3 reads CASSPGGRDYGYTF. The CDR3, as DNA: TGTGCCAGCAGTCCAGGGGGTAGGGACTATGGCTACACCTTC.

This clone showed up just once. The V call is TRBV21-1, the J call TRBJ2-7; the table's D gene call, TRBD1, was not cross checked with the DNA. TRBV21-1 constitutes a pseudogene. This CDR3 spans 12 amino acids. CDR3 nucleotide sequence: TGTGCCAGCGGGACAGGGGGCCACGAGCAGTACTTC. Translated, it gives CASGTGGHEQYF.

This sequence joins TRBV6-5 and TRBJ2-3; weak D call: TRBD2 (6 bases). CDR3 length equals 13 residues. Trimming took off 6 bases at V and 5 bases at J, with 12 bases between the two ends. Germline CDR1 reads MNHEY; CDR2 reads SVGAGI. CDR3: CASRLLGGDTQYF. Here the CDR3 DNA reads TGTGCCAGCAGACTGTTGGGGGGAGATACGCAGTATTTT.

The genes are TRBV4-1 and TRBJ2-7, with TRBD1 matching over 8 bases. Losses at the gene ends were 1 base for V and 4 bases for J; bases not matched to a gene: 6. The CDR3 loop spans 15 amino acids. Germline lookup yields CDR1 MGHRA and CDR2 YSYEKL. The CDR3 reads CASSQARQGAYEQYF. The CDR3, as DNA: TGCGCCAGCAGCCAAGCCCGGCAGGGGGCTTACGAGCAGTACTTC.

The rearrangement joins TRBV19 to TRBJ1-5; D gene ambiguous. The CDR3 contains 15 residues. The germline V gene encodes CDR1 LNHDA and CDR2 SQIVND (reference sequence). Trimming removed 5 bases at V and 2 bases at J, with 13 bases between. This chain's CDR3 is CASSPGLRGNQPQHF. The DNA of the CDR3 is TGTGCCAGTAGTCCCGGACTCCGGGGCAATCAGCCCCAGCATTTT.

J is TRBJ1-2 and V is TRBV2; D remains ambiguous. The V gene's germline CDR1 is SNHLY and CDR2 FYNNEI. This CDR3 is 14 amino acids long. Between the trimmed V and J ends, which lost 3 bases and 0 bases, there was a span of 8 bases. The CDR3 sequence is CASSEGRANYGYTF. The CDR3 nucleotides are TGTGCCAGCAGTGAGGGTCGGGCTAACTATGGCTACACCTTC.

J is TRBJ1-3 and V is TRBV19; no clear D gene. CDR1 is LNHDA and CDR2 is SQIVND in the germline V gene (reference sequence). V was shortened by 6 bases and J by 0 bases, with 12 bases between the two germline ends. The CDR3 is 15 residues long. The CDR3 DNA sequence: TGTGCCAGTAGCGATGCTGCGAGCTCTGGAAACACCATATATTTT. This gives the protein CASSDAASSGNTIYF. The whole variable domain, remainder taken from reference TRBV19 and TRBJ1-3, is DGGITQSPKYLFRKEGQNVTLSCEQNLNHDAMYWYRQDPGQGLRLIYYSQIVNDFQKGDIAEGYSVSREKKESFPLTVTSAQKNPTAFYLCASSDAASSGNTIYFGEGSWLTVV.

The chain recombines TRBV4-3 with TRBJ2-6; no clear D gene. CDR1 is LGHNA, CDR2 YSLEER, per germline. V was pared by 0 bases and J by 0 bases, with 6 bases between. The CDR3 is 16 amino acids. CDR3: CASSQDGVSGANVLTF. For the CDR3, the DNA is TGCGCCAGCAGCCAAGACGGAGTCTCTGGGGCCAACGTCCTGACTTTC.

The V call is TRBV4-2, the J call TRBJ2-1; D is unresolved. V was shortened by 5 bases and J by 5 bases, with 16 bases between the two germline ends. This CDR3 has 15 amino acids. Germline values: CDR1 LGHNA, CDR2 YNFKEQ. CDR3 protein: CASSARLFMDNEQFF. In nucleotides, the CDR3 is TGTGCCAGCAGCGCACGACTGTTCATGGACAATGAGCAGTTCTTC.